The T cell receptor beta chain described here comes from a study of T-cell memory formation after mild COVID-19. Concerning this clonotype: As yet, its antigen is unknown.

Overall study findings and caveats: The study found contracting CD4+ clones mainly in CM and EM and contracting CD8+ clones in EMRA.

Germline V lookup: CDR1 SGHTA, CDR2 FQGNSA. Trimming took off 2 bases at V and 4 bases at J, with 15 bases between the two ends. This CDR3 contains 17 residues. Each CDR3 protein gets one entry after TCRdb re-called the 5' RACE reads with MiXCR. The top ten clones hold approximately 3.4% of a sample with some 260,000 distinct CDR3 sequences, around 17% of them seen once. Specimen: PBMCs or a T cell subset sorted from them (not recorded which). This TCR was sampled from a young man who had mild COVID-19 (a few samples of this study predate the infection). Cell type and time point are not known. This chain links TRBV7-2 with TRBJ2-6, with TRBD2 as a possible D gene (5 bases). Here the CDR3 DNA reads TGTGCCAGCAGCTTACCCCCGGACTCTTTGGGGGCCAACGTCCTGACTTTC. Translated: CASSLPPDSLGANVLTF.